This is a list of T cell receptor beta chains from one sample in a study of OX40 agonist ivuxolimab in advanced cancers. Sequencing used immunoSEQ multiplex PCR; TCRdb keeps in-frame clones, though not all of them. The sample carries almost 70,000 clones, 90% recorded once. The sequencing here drew on CD4+ or CD8+ T cells sorted from blood, taken in a trial of the OX40 agonist ivuxolimab. These receptors all stem from an adult with an advanced solid tumor such as melanoma, head and neck, liver or kidney cancer. The CDR3 runs from the conserved cysteine through the conserved F or W. D genes are given only for firm matches. Size is omitted from some rows. Given values are once, few, many or a class for expanded clones.

d_gene,j_gene,len,abundance,v_gene,CDR3aa,CDR3nt
TRBD2,TRBJ2-5,14,.,TRBV30,CAWISSGDQETQYF,TGTGCCTGGATCAGTAGCGGGGATCAAGAGACCCAGTACTTC
TRBD1,TRBJ2-7,15,.,TRBV28,CASSDLGTGGIEQYF,TGTGCCAGCAGTGACCTAGGGACAGGGGGTATCGAGCAGTACTTC
.,TRBJ1-1,13,.,TRBV6-5,CASKGERNTEAFF,TGTGCCAGTAAAGGGGAGAGGAACACTGAAGCTTTCTTT
TRBD2,TRBJ2-1,17,.,TRBV14,CASSPHNLAGGSNEQFF,TGTGCCAGCAGTCCCCATAACCTAGCGGGAGGCTCAAATGAGCAGTTCTTC
TRBD1,TRBJ2-5,13,.,TRBV28,CASSSGQAETQYF,TGTGCCAGCAGTTCGGGACAGGCAGAGACCCAGTACTTC
.,TRBJ2-7,15,.,TRBV7-2,CASSLNKGSSYEQYF,TGTGCCAGCAGCTTAAACAAGGGGTCCTCCTACGAGCAGTACTTC
.,TRBJ2-2,16,.,TRBV27,CASSQTGRLLTGELFF,TGTGCCAGCAGTCAAACAGGGAGGTTGCTAACCGGGGAGCTGTTTTTT
.,TRBJ1-2,14,.,TRBV2,CASSDRGIGYGYTF,TGTGCCAGCAGTGACCGGGGAATTGGCTATGGCTACACCTTC
.,TRBJ1-2,11,.,TRBV20-1,CSVPEEAGYTF,TGCAGTGTCCCCGAGGAGGCCGGCTACACCTTC
.,TRBJ2-4,15,.,TRBV6-1,CASSERGNSENIQYF,TGTGCCAGCAGTGAAAGAGGCAACAGCGAAAACATTCAGTACTTC
TRBD2,TRBJ2-2,16,few,TRBV18,CASSQILAGGTGELFF,TGTGCCAGCTCCCAGATACTAGCGGGAGGCACCGGGGAGCTGTTTTTT
.,TRBJ2-7,13,.,TRBV9,CASSPQTSLEQYF,TGTGCCAGCAGCCCCCAGACTAGTCTCGAGCAGTACTTC
.,TRBJ2-5,14,.,TRBV6-6,CASSYLQVQETQYF,TGTGCCAGCAGTTACTTACAGGTCCAAGAGACCCAGTACTTC
TRBD2,TRBJ2-1,15,once,TRBV5-1,CASSLGGRDYNEQFF,TGCGCCAGCAGCTTGGGCGGGAGGGACTACAATGAGCAGTTCTTC
.,TRBJ1-2,14,.,TRBV15,CATSRDRVGSGYTF,TGTGCCACCAGCAGAGATAGGGTAGGGTCCGGCTACACCTTC
TRBD2,TRBJ2-2,17,.,TRBV4-3,CASSSPGLAGASGELFF,TGCGCCAGCAGCTCCCCTGGACTAGCGGGAGCATCCGGGGAGCTGTTTTTT